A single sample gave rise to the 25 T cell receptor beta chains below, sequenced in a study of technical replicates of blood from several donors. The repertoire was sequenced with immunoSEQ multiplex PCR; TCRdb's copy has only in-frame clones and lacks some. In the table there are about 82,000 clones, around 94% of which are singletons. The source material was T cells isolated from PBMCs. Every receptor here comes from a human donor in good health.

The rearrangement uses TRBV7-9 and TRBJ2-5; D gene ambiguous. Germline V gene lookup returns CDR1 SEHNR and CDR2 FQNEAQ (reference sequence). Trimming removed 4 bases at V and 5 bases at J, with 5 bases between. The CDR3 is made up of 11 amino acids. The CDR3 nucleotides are TGTGCCAGCAGCTCCCATGAGACCCAGTACTTC. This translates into CASSSHETQYF.

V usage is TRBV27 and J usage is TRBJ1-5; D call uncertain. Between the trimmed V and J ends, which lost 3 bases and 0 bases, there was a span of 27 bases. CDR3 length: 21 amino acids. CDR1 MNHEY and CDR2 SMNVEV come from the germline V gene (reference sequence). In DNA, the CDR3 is TGTGCCAGCAGTTTGCCTCCCCTGGCCCTAGACGGTCCCTATAGCAATCAGCCCCAGCATTTT. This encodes CASSLPPLALDGPYSNQPQHF.

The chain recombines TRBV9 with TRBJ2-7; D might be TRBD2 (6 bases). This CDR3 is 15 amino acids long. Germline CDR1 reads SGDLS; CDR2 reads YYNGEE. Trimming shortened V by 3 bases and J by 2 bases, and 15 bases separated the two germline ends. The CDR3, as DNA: TGTGCCAGCAGCGCATCCGGGACTCCGACCTACGAGCAGTACTTC. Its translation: CASSASGTPTYEQYF.

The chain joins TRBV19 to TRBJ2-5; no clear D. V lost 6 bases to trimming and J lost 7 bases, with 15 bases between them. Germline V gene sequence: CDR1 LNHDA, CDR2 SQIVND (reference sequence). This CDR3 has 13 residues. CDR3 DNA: TGTGCCAGTAGCGAGCAGGTGCTGGGGACCCAGTACTTC. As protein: CASSEQVLGTQYF.

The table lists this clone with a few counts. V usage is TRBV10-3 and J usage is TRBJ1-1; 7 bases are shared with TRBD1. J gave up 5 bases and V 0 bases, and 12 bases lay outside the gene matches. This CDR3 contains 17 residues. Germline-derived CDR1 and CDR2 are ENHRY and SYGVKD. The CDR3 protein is CAISESGLETGLTEAFF. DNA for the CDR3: TGTGCCATCAGTGAGTCGGGTTTGGAGACAGGGCTGACTGAAGCTTTCTTT.

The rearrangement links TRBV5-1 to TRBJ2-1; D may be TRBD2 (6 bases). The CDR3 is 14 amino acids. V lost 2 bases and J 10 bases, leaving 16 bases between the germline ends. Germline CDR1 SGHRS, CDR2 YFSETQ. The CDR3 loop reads CASSFPGVTFEQFF. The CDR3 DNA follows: TGCGCCAGCAGCTTTCCGGGGGTTACTTTCGAGCAGTTCTTC.

In DNA, the CDR3 is TGTGCCAGCAGCCTCTCGGATAGCGGGACCACAGATACGCAGTATTTT. Protein: CASSLSDSGTTDTQYF. This rearrangement joins TRBV13 to TRBJ2-3; 8 nucleotides align to TRBD2. The CDR3 loop spans 16 amino acids. Trimming took 5 bases from V and 2 from J; bases not matched to a gene: 9. Germline V CDR1 and CDR2: PRHDT, FYEKMQ (reference sequence).

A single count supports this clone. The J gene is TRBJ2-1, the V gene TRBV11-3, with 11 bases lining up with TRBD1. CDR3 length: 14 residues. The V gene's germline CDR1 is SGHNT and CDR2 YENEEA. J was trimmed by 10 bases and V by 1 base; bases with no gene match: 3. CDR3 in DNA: TGTGCCAGCAGCTTAGGGACAGGGGGCTGGGAGCAGTTCTTC. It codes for CASSLGTGGWEQFF.

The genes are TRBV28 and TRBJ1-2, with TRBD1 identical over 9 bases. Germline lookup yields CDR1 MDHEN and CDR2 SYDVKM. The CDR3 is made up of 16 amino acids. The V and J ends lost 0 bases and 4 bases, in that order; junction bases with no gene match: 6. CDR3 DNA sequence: TGTGCCAGCAGTTTATGGACTACAGGGGGCTCCTATGGCTACACCTTC. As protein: CASSLWTTGGSYGYTF.

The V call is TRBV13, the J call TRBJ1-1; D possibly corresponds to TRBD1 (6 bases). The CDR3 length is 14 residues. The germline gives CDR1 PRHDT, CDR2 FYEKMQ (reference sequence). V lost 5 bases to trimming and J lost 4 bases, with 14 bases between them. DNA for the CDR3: TGTGCCAGCAGCCCTAACGGGGGGCCCACTGAAGCTTTCTTT. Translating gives CASSPNGGPTEAFF.

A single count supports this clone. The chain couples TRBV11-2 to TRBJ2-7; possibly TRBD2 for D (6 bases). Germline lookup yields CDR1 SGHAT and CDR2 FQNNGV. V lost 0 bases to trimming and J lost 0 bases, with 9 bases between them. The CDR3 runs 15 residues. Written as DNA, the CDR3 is TGTGCCAGCAGCTTAGAGCGGGACGACTCCTACGAGCAGTACTTC. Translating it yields CASSLERDDSYEQYF.

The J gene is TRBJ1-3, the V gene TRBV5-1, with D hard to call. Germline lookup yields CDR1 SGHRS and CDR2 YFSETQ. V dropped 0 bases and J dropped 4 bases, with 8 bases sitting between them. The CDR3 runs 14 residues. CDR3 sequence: CASSLEGSGNTIYF. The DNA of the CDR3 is TGCGCCAGCAGCTTGGAAGGGAGCGGAAACACCATATATTTT.

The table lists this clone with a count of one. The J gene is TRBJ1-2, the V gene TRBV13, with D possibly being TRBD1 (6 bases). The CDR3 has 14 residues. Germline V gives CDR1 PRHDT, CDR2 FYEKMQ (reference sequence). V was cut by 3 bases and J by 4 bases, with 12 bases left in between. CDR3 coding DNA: TGTGCCAGCAGCTTCCAGACAGGTGCCTATGGCTACACCTTC. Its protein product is CASSFQTGAYGYTF.

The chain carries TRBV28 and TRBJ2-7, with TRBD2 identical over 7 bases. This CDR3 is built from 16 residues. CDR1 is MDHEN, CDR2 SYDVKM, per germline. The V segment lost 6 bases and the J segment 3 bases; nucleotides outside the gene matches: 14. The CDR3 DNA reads TGTGCCAGCAGACCTCCCGGCGGGGGTGGGATCTACGAGCAGTACTTC. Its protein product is CASRPPGGGGIYEQYF. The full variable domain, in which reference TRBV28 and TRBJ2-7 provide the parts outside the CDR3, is DVKVTQSSRYLVKRTGEKVFLECVQDMDHENMFWYRQDPGLGLRLIYFSYDVKMKEKGDIPEGYSVSREKKERFSLILESASTNQTSMYLCASRPPGGGGIYEQYFGPGTRLTVT.

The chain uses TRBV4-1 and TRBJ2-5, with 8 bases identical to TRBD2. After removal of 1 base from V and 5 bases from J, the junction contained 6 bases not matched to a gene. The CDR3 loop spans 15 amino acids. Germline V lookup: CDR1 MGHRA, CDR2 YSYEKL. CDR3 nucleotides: TGCGCCAGCAGCCAAGGGGGCGGGAGGTCGGAGACCCAGTACTTC. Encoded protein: CASSQGGGRSETQYF.

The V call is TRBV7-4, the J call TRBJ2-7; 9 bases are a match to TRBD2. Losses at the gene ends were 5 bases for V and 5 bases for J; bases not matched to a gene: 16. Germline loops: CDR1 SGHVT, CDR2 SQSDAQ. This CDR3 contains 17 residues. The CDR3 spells CASSAIPKREVSDEQYF. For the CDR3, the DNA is TGTGCCAGCAGCGCTATTCCGAAGCGGGAGGTGAGCGACGAGCAGTACTTC.

In DNA, the CDR3 is TGTGCCAGCAGCGGGGGCCTGGGACAGGGACAAGAGACCCAGTACTTC. Its translation is CASSGGLGQGQETQYF. The chain carries TRBV9 and TRBJ2-5; the match to TRBD1 covers 9 bases. This CDR3 has 16 amino acids. J lost 2 bases, V lost 3 bases, and 8 bases had no gene match. CDR1 is SGDLS, CDR2 YYNGEE, per germline.

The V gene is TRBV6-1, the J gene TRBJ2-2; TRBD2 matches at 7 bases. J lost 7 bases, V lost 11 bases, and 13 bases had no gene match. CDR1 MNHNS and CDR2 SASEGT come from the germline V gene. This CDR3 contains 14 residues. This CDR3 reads CAVGWVGRNGELFF. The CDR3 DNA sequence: TGTGCCGTAGGGTGGGTCGGGAGGAACGGGGAGCTGTTTTTT.

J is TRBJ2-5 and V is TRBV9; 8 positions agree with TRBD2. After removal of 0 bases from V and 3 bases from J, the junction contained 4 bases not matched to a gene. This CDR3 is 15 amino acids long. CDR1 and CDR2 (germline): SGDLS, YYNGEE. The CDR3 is CASSVGSGIKETQYF. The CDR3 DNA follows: TGTGCCAGCAGCGTAGGTAGCGGGATAAAAGAGACCCAGTACTTC.

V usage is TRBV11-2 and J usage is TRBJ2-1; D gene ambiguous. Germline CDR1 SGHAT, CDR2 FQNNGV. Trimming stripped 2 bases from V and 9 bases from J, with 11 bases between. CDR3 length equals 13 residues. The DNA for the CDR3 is TGTGCCAGCAGCTTATTCCCTAGATCTGAGCAGTTCTTC. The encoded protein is CASSLFPRSEQFF.

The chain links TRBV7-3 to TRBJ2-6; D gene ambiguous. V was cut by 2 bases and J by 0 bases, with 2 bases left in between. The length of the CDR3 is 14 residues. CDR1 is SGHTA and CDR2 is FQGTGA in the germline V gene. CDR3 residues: CASSLHSGANVLTF. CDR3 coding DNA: TGTGCCAGCAGCTTACACTCTGGGGCCAACGTCCTGACTTTC.

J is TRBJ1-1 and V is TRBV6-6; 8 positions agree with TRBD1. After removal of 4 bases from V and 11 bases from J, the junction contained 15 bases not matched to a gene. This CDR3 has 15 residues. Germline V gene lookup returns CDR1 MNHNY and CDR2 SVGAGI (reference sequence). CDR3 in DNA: TGTGCCAGCAGTTCGGACAGGGCTGTTCTGGCTTACGCTTTCTTT. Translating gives CASSSDRAVLAYAFF.

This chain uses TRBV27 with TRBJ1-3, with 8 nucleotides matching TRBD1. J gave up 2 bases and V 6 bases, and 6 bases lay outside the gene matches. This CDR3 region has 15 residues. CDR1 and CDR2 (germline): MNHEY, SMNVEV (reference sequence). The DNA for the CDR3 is TGTGCCAGCAGCCTATTCAGGGGGCCTGGAAACACCATATATTTT. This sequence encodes CASSLFRGPGNTIYF.

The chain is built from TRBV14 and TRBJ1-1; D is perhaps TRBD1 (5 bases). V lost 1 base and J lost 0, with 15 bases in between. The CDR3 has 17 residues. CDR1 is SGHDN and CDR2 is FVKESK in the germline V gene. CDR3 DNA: TGTGCCAGCAGCCAAGCACCGGGGGAAGGATTGAACACTGAAGCTTTCTTT. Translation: CASSQAPGEGLNTEAFF.

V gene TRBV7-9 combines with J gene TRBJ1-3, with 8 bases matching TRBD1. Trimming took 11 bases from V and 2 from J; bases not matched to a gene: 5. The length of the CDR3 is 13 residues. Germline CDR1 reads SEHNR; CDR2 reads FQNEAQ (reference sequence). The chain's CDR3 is CAEQGVAGNTIYF. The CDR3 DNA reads TGTGCCGAACAGGGGGTTGCTGGAAACACCATATATTTT.